The source of this T cell receptor (beta chain) is a study of CXCR3-negative and CXCR3-positive naive CD8 T cells. Study-level points and caveats: TRB CDR3 properties indicated TCR strength, while surface CD5 was similar across naive subsets. Memory CD8+ cells showed much lower diversity, while both naive subsets displayed comparably high diversity.

Germline V lookup: CDR1 MNHEY, CDR2 SVGAGI. CDR3 length: 13 residues. The study made its TRB cDNA libraries by 5' RACE, adding UMI labels. For each CDR3 protein, TCRdb gives one entry from its re-call of the 5' RACE reads, without DNA. The listing records approximately 26,000 distinct CDR3 sequences. A word on this clonotype: Its specificity is not known.

The genes are TRBV6-5 and TRBJ1-4. The sequencing sample was made of naive CXCR3- CD8+ T cells from blood. Subset of the sample: CD45RO-CCR7+CD27+CD95- naive CD8+ T cells lacking CXCR3 (TNR3-). The receptor's source is a human donor in good health. Some clones in this sample may be carry-over from other donors' samples. The CDR3 region is CASGGRGDEKLFF.